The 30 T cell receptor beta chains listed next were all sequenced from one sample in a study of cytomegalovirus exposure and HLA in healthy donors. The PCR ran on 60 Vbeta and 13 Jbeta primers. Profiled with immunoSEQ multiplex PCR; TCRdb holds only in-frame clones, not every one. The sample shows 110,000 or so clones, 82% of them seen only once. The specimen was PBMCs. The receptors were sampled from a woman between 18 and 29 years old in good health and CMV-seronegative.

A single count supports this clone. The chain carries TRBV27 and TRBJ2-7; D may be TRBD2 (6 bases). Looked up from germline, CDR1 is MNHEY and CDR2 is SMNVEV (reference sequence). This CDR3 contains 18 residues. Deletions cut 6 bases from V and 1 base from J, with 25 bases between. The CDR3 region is CASSSPRPADGSSYEQYV. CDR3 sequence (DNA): TGTGCCAGCAGCTCTCCCCGCCCAGCCGACGGGAGTTCCTACGAGCAGTACGTC.

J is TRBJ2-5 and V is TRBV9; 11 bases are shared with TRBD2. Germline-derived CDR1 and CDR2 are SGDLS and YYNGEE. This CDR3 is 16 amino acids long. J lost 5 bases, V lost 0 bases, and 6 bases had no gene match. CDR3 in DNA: TGTGCCAGCAGCGTAGGGGTAGCGGGAGGGTGGGAGACCCAGTACTTC. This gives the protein CASSVGVAGGWETQYF.

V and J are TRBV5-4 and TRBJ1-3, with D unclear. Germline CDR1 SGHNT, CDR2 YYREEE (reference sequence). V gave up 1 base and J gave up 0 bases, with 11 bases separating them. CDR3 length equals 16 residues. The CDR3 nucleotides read TGTGCCAGCAGCTTGAGTTCAGGTTTCTCTGGAAACACCATATATTTT. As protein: CASSLSSGFSGNTIYF.

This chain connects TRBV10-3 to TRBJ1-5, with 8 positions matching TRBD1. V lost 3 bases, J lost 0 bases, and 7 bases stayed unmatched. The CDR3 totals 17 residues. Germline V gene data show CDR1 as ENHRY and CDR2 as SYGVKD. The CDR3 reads CAISERDRIYSNQPQHF. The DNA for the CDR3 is TGTGCCATCAGTGAACGGGACAGGATATATAGCAATCAGCCCCAGCATTTT.

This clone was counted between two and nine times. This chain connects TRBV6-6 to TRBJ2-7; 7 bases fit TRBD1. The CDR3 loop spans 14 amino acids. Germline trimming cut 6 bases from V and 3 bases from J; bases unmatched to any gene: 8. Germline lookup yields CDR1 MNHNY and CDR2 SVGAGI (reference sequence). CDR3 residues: CASRNRDRHYEQYF. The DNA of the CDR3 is TGTGCCAGCAGAAACCGGGACAGACACTACGAGCAGTACTTC.

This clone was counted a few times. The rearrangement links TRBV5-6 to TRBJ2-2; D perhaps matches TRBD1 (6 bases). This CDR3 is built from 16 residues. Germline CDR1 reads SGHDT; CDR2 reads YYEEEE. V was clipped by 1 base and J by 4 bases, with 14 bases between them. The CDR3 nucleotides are TGTGCCAGCAGCTTGATCGGACAGTACTCCACCGGGGAGCTGTTTTTT. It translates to CASSLIGQYSTGELFF.

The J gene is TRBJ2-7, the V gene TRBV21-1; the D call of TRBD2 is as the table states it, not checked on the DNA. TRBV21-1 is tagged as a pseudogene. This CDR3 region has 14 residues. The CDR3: CASSRTGEDHEQYF. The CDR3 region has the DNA TGTGCCAGCAGCAGGACGGGAGAAGACCACGAGCAGTACTTC.

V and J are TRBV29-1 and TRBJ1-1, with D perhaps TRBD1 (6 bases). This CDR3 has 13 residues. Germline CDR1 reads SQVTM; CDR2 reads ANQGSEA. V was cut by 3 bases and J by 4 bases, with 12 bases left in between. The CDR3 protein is CSVDRGGSTEAFF. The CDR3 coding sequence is TGCAGCGTTGACAGGGGAGGGTCCACTGAAGCTTTCTTT.

The CDR3 reads CASSLKWGGRLNEQFF. The CDR3 DNA reads as TGTGCCAGCAGTTTAAAATGGGGCGGGAGGTTGAATGAGCAGTTCTTC. This chain uses TRBV27 with TRBJ2-1, with 8 bases aligning to TRBD2. Per the germline V gene, CDR1 is MNHEY and CDR2 is SMNVEV (reference sequence). This CDR3 comprises 16 residues. J lost 7 bases, V lost 2 bases, and 10 bases had no gene match.

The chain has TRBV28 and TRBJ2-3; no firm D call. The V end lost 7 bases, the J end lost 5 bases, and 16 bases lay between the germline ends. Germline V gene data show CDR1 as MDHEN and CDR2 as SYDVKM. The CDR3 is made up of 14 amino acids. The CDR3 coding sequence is TGTGCCAGCACCATACTCTCCGGGTTAGATACGCAGTATTTT. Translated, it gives CASTILSGLDTQYF.

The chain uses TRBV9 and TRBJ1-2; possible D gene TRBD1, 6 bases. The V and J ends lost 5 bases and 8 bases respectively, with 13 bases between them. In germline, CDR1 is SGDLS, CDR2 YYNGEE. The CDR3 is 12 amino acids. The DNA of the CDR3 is TGTGCCAGCAGTGCAGGGGTAGAGGGCTACACCTTC. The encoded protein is CASSAGVEGYTF. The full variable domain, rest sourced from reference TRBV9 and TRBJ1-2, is DSGVTQTPKHLITATGQRVTLRCSPRSGDLSVYWYQQSLDQGLQFLIQYYNGEERAKGNILERFSAQQFPDLHSELNLSSLELGDSALYFCASSAGVEGYTFGSGTRLTVV.

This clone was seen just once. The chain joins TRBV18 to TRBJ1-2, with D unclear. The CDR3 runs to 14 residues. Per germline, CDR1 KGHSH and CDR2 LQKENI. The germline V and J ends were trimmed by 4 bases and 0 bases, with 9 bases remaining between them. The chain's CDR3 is CASSLDKANYGYTF. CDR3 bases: TGTGCCAGCTCACTTGACAAAGCTAACTATGGCTACACCTTC.

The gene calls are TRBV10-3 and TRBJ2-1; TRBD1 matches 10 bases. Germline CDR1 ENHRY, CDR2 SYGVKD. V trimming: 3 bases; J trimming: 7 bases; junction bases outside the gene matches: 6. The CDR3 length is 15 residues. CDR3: CAISDLGQGENEQFF. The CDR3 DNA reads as TGTGCCATCAGTGATCTCGGACAGGGGGAAAATGAGCAGTTCTTC.

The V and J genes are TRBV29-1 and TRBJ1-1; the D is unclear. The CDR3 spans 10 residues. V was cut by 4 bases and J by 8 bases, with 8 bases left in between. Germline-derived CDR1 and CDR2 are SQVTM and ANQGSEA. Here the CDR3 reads CSVANWEAFF. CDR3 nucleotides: TGCAGCGTTGCTAACTGGGAAGCTTTCTTT.

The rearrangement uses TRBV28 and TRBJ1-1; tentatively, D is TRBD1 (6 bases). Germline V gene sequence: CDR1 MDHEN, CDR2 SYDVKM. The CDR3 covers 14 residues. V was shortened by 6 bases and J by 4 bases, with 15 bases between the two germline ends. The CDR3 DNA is TGTGCCAGCAGAGAACAGGGTGAGGGCACTGAAGCTTTCTTT. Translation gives CASREQGEGTEAFF.

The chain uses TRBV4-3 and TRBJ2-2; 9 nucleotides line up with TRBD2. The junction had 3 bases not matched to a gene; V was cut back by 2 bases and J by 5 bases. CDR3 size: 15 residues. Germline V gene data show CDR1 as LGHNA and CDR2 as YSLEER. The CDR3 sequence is CASSQLRGGTGELFF. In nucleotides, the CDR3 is TGCGCCAGCAGCCAACTGCGGGGGGGGACCGGGGAGCTGTTTTTT.

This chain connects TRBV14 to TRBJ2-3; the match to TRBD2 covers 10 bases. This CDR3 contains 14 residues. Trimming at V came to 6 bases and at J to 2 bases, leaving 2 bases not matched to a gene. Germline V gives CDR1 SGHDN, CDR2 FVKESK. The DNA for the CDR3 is TGTGCCAGCAGAACTAGCGGGAACACAGATACGCAGTATTTT. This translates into CASRTSGNTDTQYF.

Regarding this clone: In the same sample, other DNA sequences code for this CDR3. The chain's CDR3 is CASSLARRGGGTEAFF. The CDR3 region has the DNA TGTGCCAGCAGCTTGGCCCGGAGGGGTGGTGGCACTGAAGCTTTCTTT. The chain joins TRBV5-4 to TRBJ1-1; a possible D gene is TRBD1 (5 bases). The CDR3 runs 16 residues. V was shortened by 0 bases and J by 4 bases, with 16 bases between the two germline ends. Germline CDR1 is SGHNT and CDR2 is YYREEE (reference sequence).

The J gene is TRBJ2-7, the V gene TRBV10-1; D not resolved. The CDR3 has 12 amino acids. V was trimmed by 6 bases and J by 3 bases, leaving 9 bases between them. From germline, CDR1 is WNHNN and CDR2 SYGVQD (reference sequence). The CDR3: CASSPSNYEQYV. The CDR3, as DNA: TGCGCCAGCAGCCCCAGTAACTACGAGCAGTACGTC.

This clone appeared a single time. CDR3 sequence (DNA): TGTGCCAGCAGTTTAAGCGGGACTAGCGGGGTCGACGAGCAGTACGTC. Translation gives CASSLSGTSGVDEQYV. The chain has TRBV27 and TRBJ2-7; TRBD2 aligns across 13 bases. Germline loops: CDR1 MNHEY, CDR2 SMNVEV (reference sequence). Trimming cost V 2 bases and J 5 bases; bases outside gene matches: 6. The length of the CDR3 is 16 residues.

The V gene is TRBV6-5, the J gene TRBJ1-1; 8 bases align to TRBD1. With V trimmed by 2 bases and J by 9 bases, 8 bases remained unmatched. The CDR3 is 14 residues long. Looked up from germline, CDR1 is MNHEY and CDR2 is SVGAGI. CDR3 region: CASSYITQGEKAFF. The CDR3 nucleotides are TGTGCCAGCAGTTACATAACACAGGGGGAGAAAGCTTTCTTT.

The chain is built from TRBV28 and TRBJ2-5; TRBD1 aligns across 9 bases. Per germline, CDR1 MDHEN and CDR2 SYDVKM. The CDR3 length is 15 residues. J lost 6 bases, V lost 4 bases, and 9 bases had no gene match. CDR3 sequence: CASSSSGQGKKTQYF. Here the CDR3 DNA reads TGTGCCAGCAGTTCCTCCGGACAGGGGAAAAAGACCCAGTACTTC. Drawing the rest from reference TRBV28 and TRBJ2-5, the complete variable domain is DVKVTQSSRYLVKRTGEKVFLECVQDMDHENMFWYRQDPGLGLRLIYFSYDVKMKEKGDIPEGYSVSREKKERFSLILESASTNQTSMYLCASSSSGQGKKTQYFGPGTRLLVL.

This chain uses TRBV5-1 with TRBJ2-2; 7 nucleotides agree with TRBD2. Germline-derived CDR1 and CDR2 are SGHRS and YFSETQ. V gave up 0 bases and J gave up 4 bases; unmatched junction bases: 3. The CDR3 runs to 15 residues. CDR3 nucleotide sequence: TGCGCCAGCAGCTTGGAGGGAGGGCCCACCGGGGAGCTGTTTTTT. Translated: CASSLEGGPTGELFF.

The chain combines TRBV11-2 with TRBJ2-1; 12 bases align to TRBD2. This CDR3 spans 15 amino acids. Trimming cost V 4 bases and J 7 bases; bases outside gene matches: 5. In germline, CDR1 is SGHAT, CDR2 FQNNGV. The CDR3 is CASSWTSGMVNEQFF. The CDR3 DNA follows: TGTGCCAGCAGCTGGACTAGCGGGATGGTAAATGAGCAGTTCTTC.

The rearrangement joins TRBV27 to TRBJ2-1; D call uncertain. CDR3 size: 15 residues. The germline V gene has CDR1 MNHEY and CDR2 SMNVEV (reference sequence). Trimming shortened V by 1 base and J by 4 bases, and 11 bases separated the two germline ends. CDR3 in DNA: TGTGCCAGCAGTTTATATCCAAGCTCGTACAATGAGCAGTTCTTC. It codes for CASSLYPSSYNEQFF.

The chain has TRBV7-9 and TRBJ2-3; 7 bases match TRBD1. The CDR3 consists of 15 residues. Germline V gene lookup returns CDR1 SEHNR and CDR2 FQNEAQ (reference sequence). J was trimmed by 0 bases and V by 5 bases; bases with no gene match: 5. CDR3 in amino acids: CASSPQGTSTDTQYF. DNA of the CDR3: TGTGCCAGCAGCCCACAGGGGACAAGCACAGATACGCAGTATTTT.

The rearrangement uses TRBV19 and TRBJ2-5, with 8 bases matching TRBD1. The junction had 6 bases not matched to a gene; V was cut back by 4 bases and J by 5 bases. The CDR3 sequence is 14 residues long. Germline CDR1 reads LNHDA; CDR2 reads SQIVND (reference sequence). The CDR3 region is CASSSPGGVETQYF. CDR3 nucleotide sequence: TGTGCCAGTAGTAGCCCAGGGGGCGTCGAGACCCAGTACTTC. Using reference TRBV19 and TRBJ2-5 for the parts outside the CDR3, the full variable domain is DGGITQSPKYLFRKEGQNVTLSCEQNLNHDAMYWYRQDPGQGLRLIYYSQIVNDFQKGDIAEGYSVSREKKESFPLTVTSAQKNPTAFYLCASSSPGGVETQYFGPGTRLLVL.

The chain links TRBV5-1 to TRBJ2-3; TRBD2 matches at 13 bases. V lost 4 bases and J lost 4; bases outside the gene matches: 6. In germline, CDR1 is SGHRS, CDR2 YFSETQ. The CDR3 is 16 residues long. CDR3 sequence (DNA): TGCGCCAGCAGCACAAGGACTAGCGGGAGTGCAGATACGCAGTATTTT. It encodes CASSTRTSGSADTQYF. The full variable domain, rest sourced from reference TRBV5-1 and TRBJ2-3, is KAGVTQTPRYLIKTRGQQVTLSCSPISGHRSVSWYQQTPGQGLQFLFEYFSETQRNKGNFPGRFSGRQFSNSRSEMNVSTLELGDSALYLCASSTRTSGSADTQYFGPGTRLTVL.

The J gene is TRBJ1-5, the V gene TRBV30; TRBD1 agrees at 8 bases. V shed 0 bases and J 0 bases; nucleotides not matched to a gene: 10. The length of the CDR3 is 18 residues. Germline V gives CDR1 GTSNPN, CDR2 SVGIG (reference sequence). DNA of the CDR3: TGTGCCTGGAGTGTGGGACAGGCCGGCGATCATAGCAATCAGCCCCAGCATTTT. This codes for CAWSVGQAGDHSNQPQHF.

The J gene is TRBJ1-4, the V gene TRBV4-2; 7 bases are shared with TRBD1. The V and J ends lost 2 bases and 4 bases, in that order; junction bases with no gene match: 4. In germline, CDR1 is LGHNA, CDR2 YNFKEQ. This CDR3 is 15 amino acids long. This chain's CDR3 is CASSQQGQLNEKLFF. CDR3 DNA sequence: TGTGCCAGCAGCCAACAGGGACAGCTTAATGAAAAACTGTTTTTT.